The present entry profiles one T cell receptor beta chain with its context. The antigen remains unidentified. The sample comes from a study of T cell repertoires in cytomegalovirus infection. Turning to the study itself: Well-studied HLA-B-restricted epitopes and recently identified HLA-C-restricted epitopes of CMV were both used in the study.

TCRdb fed the reads into MiXCR, producing one record per CDR3 protein. The sample shows hundreds of thousands of distinct CDR3 sequences, roughly 43% of them seen only once. The material was cultured PBMCs, obtained from culture after CMV antigen stimulation. This clonotype was sampled from a human donor in good health (CMV status not recorded). Some clones in this sample may be carry-over from other donors' samples.

CDR3 sequence (DNA): TGTGCCAGCAGCGACGGGACTAGCGGGAGGGGGGAGCAGTTCTTC. Protein sequence: CASSDGTSGRGEQFF. This sequence joins TRBV11-3 and TRBJ2-1, with 16 nucleotides matching TRBD2. V dropped 5 bases and J dropped 10; count of bases not matched to a gene: 5. Germline-derived CDR1 and CDR2 are SGHNT and YENEEA. This CDR3 region has 15 residues.